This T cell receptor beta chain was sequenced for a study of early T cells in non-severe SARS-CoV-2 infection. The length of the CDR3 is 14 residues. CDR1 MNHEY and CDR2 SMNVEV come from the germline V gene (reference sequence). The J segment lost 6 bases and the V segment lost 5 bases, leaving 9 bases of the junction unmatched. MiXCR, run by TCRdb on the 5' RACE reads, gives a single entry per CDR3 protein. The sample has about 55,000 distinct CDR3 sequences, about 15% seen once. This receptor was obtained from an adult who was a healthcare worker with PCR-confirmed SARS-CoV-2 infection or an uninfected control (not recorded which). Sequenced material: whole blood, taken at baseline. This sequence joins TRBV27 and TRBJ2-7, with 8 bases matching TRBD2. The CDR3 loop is CASSPLGGRLEQYF. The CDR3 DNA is TGTGCCAGCAGTCCCCTCGGCGGGAGGCTCGAGCAGTACTTC.